This TCR beta chain was found in a study of blood T cell repertoires in COVID-19. Losses at the gene ends were 5 bases for V and 3 bases for J; bases not matched to a gene: 0. Germline V gene lookup returns CDR1 LNHDA and CDR2 SQIVND (reference sequence). CDR3 length equals 14 residues. Generated by immunoSEQ multiplex PCR, the TCRdb table keeps only in-frame clones and is missing some. There are fewer than 250,000 clones in the sample; about nine tenths occur only once, and around 7% lies in the top ten. Sequencing input: PBMCs or T cells enriched from blood (not recorded which). The genes are TRBV19 and TRBJ2-7; 14 nucleotides line up with TRBD2. The source is a man aged 25 to 40 in a cohort exposed to, infected with or recovered from COVID-19 (not recorded which). The CDR3 loop reads CASSGTSGSYEQYF. The DNA of the CDR3 is TGTGCCAGTAGTGGGACTAGCGGGAGCTACGAGCAGTACTTC.